The 15 T cell receptor beta chains below all came from one sample that was sequenced in a study of blood T cells in healthy people across ages. For the second PCR, which ran for 7 to 11 cycles, a sample-barcoded 5' primer and a J-beta primer mix were used. Each CDR3 protein gets one entry after TCRdb re-called the 5' RACE reads with MiXCR. The sample contains about 840,000 distinct CDR3 sequences, under 35% of which appear only once. These same records also appear under a second study, on T cells of mothers and their children.

Material: blood. Receptors originate from a woman between 40 and 50 years old in good health.

The chain is built from TRBV12-3 or TRBV12-4 and TRBJ2-1; no clear D. The length of the CDR3 is 15 residues. V lost 6 bases, J lost 3 bases, and 15 bases lay in between. CDR3 DNA sequence: TGTGCCAGCAGCCCTCTGAACGGCCACTACAATGAGCAGTTCTTC. Its translation: CASSPLNGHYNEQFF.

CDR3 residues: CASSLLGIDNEQFF. CDR3 coding DNA: TGTGCCAGCAGCTTATTGGGAATTGACAATGAGCAGTTCTTC. V gene TRBV11-2 combines with J gene TRBJ2-1; D is ambiguous. V lost 2 bases and J 5 bases, leaving 10 bases between the germline ends. The CDR3 is 14 residues long. Germline lookup yields CDR1 SGHAT and CDR2 FQNNGV.

This clonotype came up a few times. The chain employs TRBV4-1 and TRBJ1-5; perhaps TRBD1 as D (5 bases). Germline loops: CDR1 MGHRA, CDR2 YSYEKL. Trimming shortened V by 0 bases and J by 7 bases, and 13 bases separated the two germline ends. The length of the CDR3 is 15 residues. CDR3 nucleotide sequence: TGCGCCAGCAGCCAAGAGGGACTGGTCGGGCAGCCCCAGCATTTT. This codes for CASSQEGLVGQPQHF.

This clonotype has a handful of counts. This sequence joins TRBV20-1 and TRBJ2-7; TRBD1 agrees at 9 bases. Trimming removed 2 bases from V and 2 bases from J; junction bases left unmatched: 7. The CDR3 sequence is 15 residues long. The germline V gene encodes CDR1 DFQATT and CDR2 SNEGSKA (reference sequence). CDR3 sequence: CSARMDDRGTYEQYF. In nucleotides, the CDR3 is TGCAGTGCTAGAATGGATGACAGGGGGACCTACGAGCAGTACTTC.

Details on this clonotype: A much larger clone sits a single nucleotide away, making a read error possible. The chain couples TRBV18 to TRBJ2-5; D is unresolved. Looked up from germline, CDR1 is KGHSH and CDR2 is LQKENI. V shed 9 bases and J shed 3 bases, with 14 bases lying between them. This CDR3 comprises 13 residues. CDR3 nucleotide sequence: TGTGCCAGGTCCTTCTTCCCCAAAGAGACCCAGTACTTC. Protein sequence: CARSFFPKETQYF.

This clonotype has ten or more counts. The gene calls are TRBV5-1 and TRBJ1-2, with D perhaps matching TRBD1 (6 bases). Per the germline V gene, CDR1 is SGHRS and CDR2 is YFSETQ. The V gene lost 0 bases and the J gene lost 7 bases, with 13 bases spanning the gap. The CDR3 is 14 residues long. The CDR3 loop is CASSLDDRLSGYTF. CDR3 coding DNA: TGCGCCAGCAGCTTGGACGACAGGTTGAGTGGCTACACCTTC. Using reference TRBV5-1 and TRBJ1-2 for the parts outside the CDR3, the full variable domain is KAGVTQTPRYLIKTRGQQVTLSCSPISGHRSVSWYQQTPGQGLQFLFEYFSETQRNKGNFPGRFSGRQFSNSRSEMNVSTLELGDSALYLCASSLDDRLSGYTFGSGTRLTVV.

V is TRBV7-9 and J is TRBJ1-1; D uncertain. V gave up 1 base and J gave up 7 bases, with 7 bases separating them. Germline loops: CDR1 SEHNR, CDR2 FQNEAQ (reference sequence). The CDR3 is 12 amino acids. CDR3 amino acids: CASSLDLGEAFF. The CDR3 DNA reads as TGTGCCAGCAGCTTAGATTTGGGTGAAGCTTTCTTT. Variable domain in full (rest from reference TRBV7-9 and TRBJ1-1): DTGVSQNPRHKITKRGQNVTFRCDPISEHNRLYWYRQTLGQGPEFLTYFQNEAQLEKSRLLSDRFSAERPKGSFSTLEIQRTEQGDSAMYLCASSLDLGEAFFGQGTRLTVV.

This clonotype was counted between two and nine times. J is TRBJ2-2 and V is TRBV29-1; no firm D call. The CDR3 spans 11 residues. The V and J ends lost 4 bases and 4 bases respectively, with 4 bases between them. The germline CDR1 and CDR2 sequences are SQVTM and ANQGSEA. CDR3 DNA: TGCAGCGTTGGAGTCACCGGGGAGCTGTTTTTT. Encoded protein: CSVGVTGELFF.

V is TRBV7-9 and J is TRBJ1-1; the D is unclear. Germline CDR1 and CDR2: SEHNR and FQNEAQ (reference sequence). The CDR3 extends over 15 amino acids. Trimming left V 1 base short and J 2 bases short, with 11 bases between. The CDR3 region is CASSLEGVSNTEAFF. Here the CDR3 DNA reads TGTGCCAGCAGCTTAGAGGGCGTTTCAAACACTGAAGCTTTCTTT.

This clonotype was seen only a few times. J is TRBJ2-5 and V is TRBV7-2; the D is unclear. Germline lookup yields CDR1 SGHTA and CDR2 FQGNSA. The CDR3 contains 15 residues. V was pared by 3 bases and J by 11 bases, with 22 bases between. The CDR3 region has the DNA TGTGCCAGCAGCTTGGCTACCCGTATCTACAATGAGCAGTACTTC. Its translation is CASSLATRIYNEQYF.

The chain carries TRBV5-1 and TRBJ2-1; D not certain. Germline V gene data show CDR1 as SGHRS and CDR2 as YFSETQ. The V gene lost 0 bases and the J gene lost 8 bases, with 9 bases spanning the gap. The CDR3 loop spans 13 amino acids. The CDR3 nucleotides are TGCGCCAGCAGCTTGGGACCTGACCATGAGCAGTTCTTC. Its protein product is CASSLGPDHEQFF.

The chain is built from TRBV27 and TRBJ2-7; TRBD1 aligns across 8 bases. The CDR3 is 15 amino acids. The V gene end was trimmed by 6 bases and the J gene end by 4 bases; junction bases not matched to a gene: 11. Germline CDR1 and CDR2: MNHEY and SMNVEV (reference sequence). The CDR3: CASRREGQDPYEQYF. The CDR3 DNA sequence: TGTGCCAGCAGACGCGAGGGACAGGACCCATACGAGCAGTACTTC.

A word on this clonotype: It may be a read error: a sequence one base away is much more abundant. The CDR3: CASSEIGIRVEQYF. The CDR3 bases are TGTGCCAGCAGTGAAATCGGGATAAGGGTCGAGCAGTACTTC. This chain links TRBV2 with TRBJ2-5; possible D gene TRBD2, 5 bases. The end of the DNA fits TRBJ2-7 better, so the J call may be wrong. Per germline, CDR1 SNHLY and CDR2 FYNNEI. CDR3 length: 14 residues.

The chain is built from TRBV2 and TRBJ2-4; D is unclear. The J call may be wrong; the DNA end is better matched by TRBJ2-7. The CDR3 is 14 residues long. Germline V lookup: CDR1 SNHLY, CDR2 FYNNEI. The chain's CDR3 is CASSNSPPPYEQYF. In DNA form, the CDR3 reads TGTGCCAGCAGTAACAGTCCTCCTCCCTACGAGCAGTACTTC.

The V call is TRBV7-9, the J call TRBJ1-5, with D uncertain. The CDR3 is made up of 16 amino acids. Germline V gene data show CDR1 as SEHNR and CDR2 as FQNEAQ (reference sequence). V lost 4 bases to trimming and J lost 2 bases, with 15 bases between them. The CDR3 DNA sequence: TGTGCCAGCAGCTCGGAGGGAGGGAATGGCAATCAGCCCCAGCATTTT. Translation: CASSSEGGNGNQPQHF.